Listed below are T cell receptor beta chains from one sample, sequenced in a study of blood T cell repertoires in COVID-19. Sequencing was performed with immunoSEQ multiplex PCR; in TCRdb, only in-frame clones are kept and a portion is missing. The profile shows around 260,000 clones, approximately 85% of them singletons. The sample was PBMCs or T cells enriched from blood (not recorded which). These receptors were taken from a woman aged 25-40 years who had recovered from COVID-19. Each CDR3 is given with its conserved first and last residue. A D gene is named only where the DNA matches it firmly. A clone size is listed for some rows: how often the clone was seen (once, few, many), or a class if it is expanded.

clone_size | j_call | cdr3_length | d_call | v_call | cdr3_nt | cdr3_aa
- | TRBJ2-5 | 19 | TRBD2 | TRBV7-2 | TGTGCCAGCAGCTTAGCGGCTAGCGGGAGGGCCCAAGGACAAGAGACCCAGTACTTC | CASSLAASGRAQGQETQYF
- | TRBJ1-6 | 19 | TRBD1 | TRBV7-8 | TGTGCCAGCAGCTCCTCCCCCCGGGACAGGGCCAACAAAAATTCACCCCTCCACTTT | CASSSSPRDRANKNSPLHF
- | TRBJ1-6 | 14 | TRBD1 | TRBV7-2 | TGTGCCAGCAGCTTTTCACAGGGGAATTCACCCCTCCACTTT | CASSFSQGNSPLHF
once | TRBJ2-7 | 13 | TRBD2 | TRBV10-2 | TGCGCCAGCAGTGTTCGGGGGGACTACGAGCAGTACTTC | CASSVRGDYEQYF
once | TRBJ2-1 | 12 | - | TRBV12-3/TRBV12-4 | TGTGCCAGCAGTTTAGGCCTACCGGAGCAGTTCTTC | CASSLGLPEQFF
few | TRBJ2-3 | 16 | - | TRBV4-1 | TGCGCCAGCAGCCAAGACGCAGGGGCGGACACAGATACGCAGTATTTT | CASSQDAGADTDTQYF
- | TRBJ1-2 | 15 | TRBD1 | TRBV7-2 | TGTGCCAGCAGCTCGGACAACAGGGGATACTATGGCTACACCTTC | CASSSDNRGYYGYTF
few | TRBJ2-7 | 15 | TRBD1 | TRBV7-3 | TGTGCCAGCAGCCCCGGGACAGGGAGCTCCTACGAGCAGTACTTC | CASSPGTGSSYEQYF
- | TRBJ1-4 | 15 | - | TRBV12-2 | TGTGCAAGGGGGGACAGTACCGCTTTGAGGGAAAAACTGTTTTTT | CARGDSTALREKLFF
once | TRBJ2-7 | 17 | TRBD2 | TRBV27 | TGTGCCAGCAGTTTATCGGTAGCGGGAGGCGCCCACTACGAGCAGTACTTC | CASSLSVAGGAHYEQYF
- | TRBJ2-1 | 16 | TRBD1 | TRBV18 | TGTGCCAGCTCACCACCGGGACAGAGCTCCTACAATGAGCAGTTCTTC | CASSPPGQSSYNEQFF
- | TRBJ1-2 | 13 | - | TRBV28 | TGTGCCAGCAGTTTATACAGTAACTATGGCTACACCTTC | CASSLYSNYGYTF
- | TRBJ2-3 | 15 | TRBD2 | TRBV27 | TGTGCCAGCAGTTTATCGGCGGGGGGGCCAGATACGCAGTATTTT | CASSLSAGGPDTQYF
- | TRBJ2-1 | 15 | - | TRBV18 | TGTGCCAGCTCACAGTTACAGGGAGAGTACAATGAGCAGTTCTTC | CASSQLQGEYNEQFF
- | TRBJ1-6 | 13 | - | TRBV14 | TGTGCCAGCAGCTATACGACAAATTCACCCCTCCACTTT | CASSYTTNSPLHF
- | TRBJ2-1 | 11 | - | TRBV5-1 | TGCGCCAGCAGCTTGTTGGGCTTACGGTTCTTC | CASSLLGLRFF
- | TRBJ2-5 | 12 | - | TRBV27 | TGTGCCAGCAGGAAGAGCCAAGAGACCCAGTACTTC | CASRKSQETQYF
- | TRBJ1-3 | 15 | - | TRBV6-1 | TGTGCCAGCAGTGAAGCTGAGGGATCGGGAAACACCATATATTTT | CASSEAEGSGNTIYF
once | TRBJ1-2 | 15 | TRBD1 | TRBV18 | TGTGCCAGCTCACCAACAGGGGGAAGTCCTTATGGCTACACCTTC | CASSPTGGSPYGYTF
- | TRBJ2-3 | 16 | TRBD2 | TRBV3-1/TRBV3-2 | TGTGCCAGCAGCCAAGTCAGCGGGGGGGTGGGAGATACGCAGTATTTT | CASSQVSGGVGDTQYF
- | TRBJ2-7 | 17 | TRBD1 | TRBV10-3 | TGTGCCATCAGTGAGTCTTGGGGGGACAGGGGAGGATACGAGCAGTACTTC | CAISESWGDRGGYEQYF
- | TRBJ2-6 | 15 | TRBD1 | TRBV28 | TGTGCCAGCAGGGACAGGGTAACTGGGGCCAACGTCCTGACTTTC | CASRDRVTGANVLTF
- | TRBJ2-3 | 14 | - | TRBV2 | TGTGCCAGCAGGTCGGGAGATGCGACAGATACGCAGTATTTT | CASRSGDATDTQYF
- | TRBJ1-5 | 12 | - | TRBV15 | TGTGCCACCAGCAGAGATAGTAATCCCCAGCATTTT | CATSRDSNPQHF
- | TRBJ1-4 | 15 | - | TRBV7-9 | TGTGCCAGCAGCTTAGGGAGTGCGGCTAATGAAAAACTGTTTTTT | CASSLGSAANEKLFF
- | TRBJ2-5 | 16 | - | TRBV2 | TGTGCCAGCATTCATGGGGGGGGCTCGTGGATAGAGACCCAGTACTTC | CASIHGGGSWIETQYF
- | TRBJ2-7 | 14 | - | TRBV5-8 | TGTGCCAGCAGCTTGGGGGACATTACCTACGAGCAGTACTTC | CASSLGDITYEQYF
- | TRBJ2-1 | 13 | TRBD1 | TRBV24-1 | TGTGCCACCAGTGATACAGGGGGCGGTGAGCAGTTCTTC | CATSDTGGGEQFF
- | TRBJ2-3 | 16 | - | TRBV20-1 | TGCAGTGCTAGTCCCACGGACTTGGGAAACACAGATACGCAGTATTTT | CSASPTDLGNTDTQYF
- | TRBJ2-1 | 13 | TRBD1 | TRBV12-3/TRBV12-4 | TGTGCCAGCAGCCCAAGAGGACAGGGCCGATTATTCTTC | CASSPRGQGRLFF
- | TRBJ2-4 | 17 | TRBD1 | TRBV5-1 | TGCGCCAGCAGCCCCGGTCTAGCCGGGACAGGAGGAAACATTCAGTACTTC | CASSPGLAGTGGNIQYF
- | TRBJ2-3 | 14 | - | TRBV6-5 | TGTGCCAGCAGTTACGACAGAAGCACAGATACGCAGTATTTT | CASSYDRSTDTQYF
- | TRBJ2-2 | 13 | - | TRBV25-1 | TGTGCCAGCAGCGGGGGGAACACCGGGGAGCTGTTTTTT | CASSGGNTGELFF
- | TRBJ1-5 | 19 | TRBD1 | TRBV19 | TGTGCCAGTAGTATCGGACAGGGGGCGGCCCTGGGTCTTAATCAGCCCCAGCATTTT | CASSIGQGAALGLNQPQHF
- | TRBJ2-7 | 14 | TRBD1 | TRBV15 | TGTGCCACCAGCAGTGGACAGGTATCCTACGAGCAGTACTTC | CATSSGQVSYEQYF
- | TRBJ1-1 | 13 | - | TRBV18 | TGTGCCAGCTCACCCGGACATGTCACTGAAGCTTTCTTT | CASSPGHVTEAFF
once | TRBJ1-2 | 11 | - | TRBV7-9 | TGTGCCAGCAGCCTGACAGCACGCTACACCTTC | CASSLTARYTF
- | TRBJ2-4 | 13 | - | TRBV6-5 | TGTGCCAGCAGTTACACCGAACTACACGATCAGTACTTC | CASSYTELHDQYF
once | TRBJ2-7 | 13 | TRBD1 | TRBV7-9 | TGTGCCAGCAGCAGCGGACAGGTCAACGAGCAGTACTTC | CASSSGQVNEQYF
- | TRBJ1-5 | 13 | - | TRBV29-1 | TGCAGCGCCGGAGCGGGGGCGCGTCAGCCCCAGCATTTT | CSAGAGARQPQHF
- | TRBJ1-1 | 11 | - | TRBV29-1 | TGCAGCGTTGAACGGAACACTGAAGCTTTCTTT | CSVERNTEAFF
- | TRBJ1-1 | 16 | TRBD1 | TRBV19 | TGTGCCAGTAGTATTTTAGGGGCAGGGGGTGGAACTGAAGCTTTCTTT | CASSILGAGGGTEAFF
- | TRBJ1-6 | 17 | - | TRBV27 | TGTGCCAGCAGTTTATATACCGGGGGGGGGAATGGTTCACCCCTCCACTTT | CASSLYTGGGNGSPLHF
- | TRBJ1-3 | 15 | TRBD1 | TRBV5-1 | TGCGCCAGCAGCCGTGACAGGGGGATAATGAACACCATATATTTT | CASSRDRGIMNTIYF
- | TRBJ1-1 | 15 | TRBD1 | TRBV7-9 | TGTGCCAGCAGCTTAAACAGGGGGCCGAACACTGAAGCTTTCTTT | CASSLNRGPNTEAFF
- | TRBJ1-2 | 13 | - | TRBV12-3/TRBV12-4 | TGTGCCAGCAGTCGGGTTGATGGCTATGGCTACACCTTC | CASSRVDGYGYTF
- | TRBJ1-3 | 15 | TRBD1 | TRBV7-8 | TGTGCCAGCAGCTCTCAGGGGGCCATCGGAAACACCATATATTTT | CASSSQGAIGNTIYF
once | TRBJ1-3 | 13 | - | TRBV15 | TGTGCCACCAGCAGAGGGGGGGAGAACACCATATATTTT | CATSRGGENTIYF
- | TRBJ1-4 | 12 | - | TRBV6-5 | TGTGCCAGCGCCGGAGTTAATGAAAAACTGTTTTTT | CASAGVNEKLFF
- | TRBJ1-1 | 12 | - | TRBV5-4 | TGTGCCAGCAGCTTAGAGACAGAGCAAGCTTTCTTT | CASSLETEQAFF
- | TRBJ2-7 | 15 | TRBD1 | TRBV18 | TGTGCCAGCTCACAGGACAGGGGGCCCCTCTACGAGCAGTACTTC | CASSQDRGPLYEQYF
- | TRBJ1-3 | 16 | - | TRBV6-1 | TGTGCCAGCAGTGTCGACTCCTACCCGGGGGGAAACACCATATATTTT | CASSVDSYPGGNTIYF